The present entry profiles one T cell receptor (beta chain) with its context. Antigen: not known. CDR1 and CDR2 from the germline V gene are MGHRA and YSYEKL. The CDR3 is made up of 14 amino acids. J gave up 5 bases and V 1 base, and 3 bases lay outside the gene matches. Measured with immunoSEQ multiplex PCR; TCRdb has only the in-frame clones, and not every one. The sample carries about 60,000 clones, around 82% recorded once. Time point denoted: week 23, last vaccination. Vaccination comprised doses that each held 300 ug of mutant IDH1 20-mer peptide, plus topical imiquimod. The sample belongs to a study of a mutant IDH1 vaccine in newly diagnosed glioma.

The sample was PBMCs, taken from a glioma patient whose treatment included an IDH1 peptide vaccine. The chain carries TRBV4-1 and TRBJ1-2; 8 bases are a match to TRBD1. The receptor was isolated from a man between 18 and 35 years old with glioma. This chain's CDR3 is CASSQAQGGYGYTF. The CDR3 region has the DNA TGCGCCAGCAGCCAAGCACAGGGGGGGTATGGCTACACCTTC.